The 30 T cell receptor beta chains reported below all come from one sample, sequenced in a study of blood T cell repertoires in COVID-19 (dated by TCRdb to about 2020). The library was prepared using the immunoSEQ multiplex PCR assay. Sourced from immuneACCESS, this table was stored by TCRdb with only in-frame sequences that have V and J called. A share of the clones is absent; for the studies checked, an unresolved V gene accounts for under half, and the remainder has no known explanation. This sample holds 350,000 or so clones; 92% were observed only once. The ten largest clones take up around a sixth of the sample. Specimen: PBMCs or T cells enriched from blood (not recorded which). The receptors were gathered from a woman in her 30s who had recovered from COVID-19.

This clone came up a few times. J is TRBJ1-4 and V is TRBV6-5; a weak D match, TRBD1 (5 bases). V was clipped by 6 bases and J by 7 bases, with 15 bases between them. This CDR3 contains 14 residues. The germline gives CDR1 MNHEY, CDR2 SVGAGI. The CDR3 here is CASRPRRGGEKLFF. CDR3 bases: TGTGCCAGCAGGCCTAGACGGGGGGGTGAAAAACTGTTTTTT.

The chain recombines TRBV4-1 with TRBJ2-5; maybe TRBD2 (5 bases). The CDR3 contains 19 residues. From germline, CDR1 is MGHRA and CDR2 YSYEKL. Trimming pared 1 base from V and 5 bases from J, leaving 26 bases between. As DNA, the CDR3 is TGCGCCAGCAGCCAAGTACTGGCTAGCTCAAACCCTAAGAAGGAGACCCAGTACTTC. It specifies CASSQVLASSNPKKETQYF.

The chain uses TRBV9 and TRBJ2-7; D not resolved. This CDR3 is 13 amino acids long. Between the trimmed V and J ends, which lost 3 bases and 3 bases, there was a span of 10 bases. Germline-derived CDR1 and CDR2 are SGDLS and YYNGEE. The CDR3 loop is CASSGTSIYEQYF. Here the CDR3 DNA reads TGTGCCAGCAGCGGCACTTCGATCTACGAGCAGTACTTC.

V usage is TRBV5-6 and J usage is TRBJ2-7; maybe TRBD2 (6 bases). The CDR3 sequence is 14 residues long. V shed 2 bases and J shed 7 bases, with 16 bases lying between them. Germline V gives CDR1 SGHDT, CDR2 YYEEEE. CDR3 sequence: CASSFGRPVQEQYF. Here the CDR3 DNA reads TGTGCCAGCAGCTTCGGGAGACCGGTCCAGGAGCAGTACTTC.

The V gene is TRBV6-2 or TRBV6-3, the J gene TRBJ2-1; no clear D. The CDR3 loop spans 17 amino acids. Germline CDR1 MNHEY, CDR2 SVGEGT. Trimming took 0 bases from V and 0 from J, leaving 12 bases between them. Here the CDR3 DNA reads TGTGCCAGCAGTTACTCTCCGCGGCTCCGCTCCTACAATGAGCAGTTCTTC. Translation gives CASSYSPRLRSYNEQFF.

This clone has only a few counts. The rearrangement links TRBV27 to TRBJ1-2; tentative D call: TRBD1 (5 bases). Trimming cost V 5 bases and J 5 bases, with 12 bases left between them. This CDR3 contains 13 residues. Germline-derived CDR1 and CDR2 are MNHEY and SMNVEV (reference sequence). CDR3 loop: CASSRQRTYGYTF. The CDR3 DNA is TGTGCCAGCAGTAGACAGAGGACGTATGGCTACACCTTC.

CDR3 DNA sequence: TGTGCCAGCAGCCAAGAGAGGAACACTGAAGCTTTCTTT. It translates to CASSQERNTEAFF. V usage is TRBV14 and J usage is TRBJ1-1; D remains ambiguous. The ends were cut back, 0 bases at V and 1 base at J, with 3 bases in the middle. This CDR3 is built from 13 residues. Germline loops: CDR1 SGHDN, CDR2 FVKESK.

Details on this clone: This CDR3 is also generated by other DNA sequences in the sample. The chain joins TRBV2 to TRBJ2-7; D remains ambiguous. CDR1 is SNHLY and CDR2 is FYNNEI in the germline V gene. The V end was cut by 4 bases, the J end by 3 bases, with 7 bases between. The CDR3 covers 12 residues. CDR3 sequence reads: CASSVRSYEQYF. The CDR3 DNA follows: TGTGCCAGCAGTGTTCGCAGCTACGAGCAGTACTTC.

The chain combines TRBV30 with TRBJ1-5, with 7 nucleotides matching TRBD1. Germline values: CDR1 GTSNPN, CDR2 SVGIG (reference sequence). V was clipped by 0 bases and J by 7 bases; unmatched bases: 6. This CDR3 spans 14 amino acids. The CDR3 sequence: CAWSVAGGWQPQHF. In nucleotides, the CDR3 is TGTGCCTGGAGTGTGGCAGGGGGGTGGCAGCCCCAGCATTTT.

This chain uses TRBV6-2 or TRBV6-3 with TRBJ2-3; 12 nucleotides match TRBD1. With V trimmed by 1 base and J by 6 bases, 5 bases remained unmatched. From germline, CDR1 is MNHEY and CDR2 SVGEGT. This CDR3 spans 16 amino acids. CDR3 protein: CASSYWGQGAVDTQYF. The CDR3 coding sequence is TGTGCCAGCAGTTACTGGGGACAGGGGGCAGTTGATACGCAGTATTTT.

The rearrangement links TRBV25-1 to TRBJ1-5; no reliable D call. The V gene's germline CDR1 is MGHDK and CDR2 SYGVNS. The CDR3 sequence is 16 residues long. Trimming stripped 4 bases from V and 7 bases from J, with 20 bases between. The CDR3 DNA sequence: TGTGCCAGCAGTGGACGGGCCGGGGTAGGAGGGCAGCCCCAGCATTTT. Protein: CASSGRAGVGGQPQHF.

The chain joins TRBV7-8 to TRBJ1-1; D gene unclear. Trimming shortened V by 1 base and J by 6 bases, and 15 bases separated the two germline ends. There are 15 residues in the CDR3. In germline, CDR1 is SGHVS, CDR2 FQNEAQ. CDR3 region: CASSLGYGGMSEAFF. DNA for the CDR3: TGTGCCAGCAGCTTAGGATACGGAGGGATGTCTGAAGCTTTCTTT.

The chain recombines TRBV28 with TRBJ2-5, with D maybe TRBD1 (5 bases). Trimming left V 3 bases short and J 2 bases short, with 10 bases between. This CDR3 contains 14 residues. Germline V gives CDR1 MDHEN, CDR2 SYDVKM. CDR3 region: CASSFRQRQETQYF. CDR3 nucleotide sequence: TGTGCCAGCAGTTTCAGACAGAGGCAAGAGACCCAGTACTTC.

The table lists this clone with a count of one. This chain uses TRBV5-8 with TRBJ2-1, with TRBD1 matching 10 bases. Trimming at V came to 6 bases and at J to 0 bases, leaving 9 bases not matched to a gene. This CDR3 has 17 residues. Per the germline V gene, CDR1 is SGHTS and CDR2 is YDEGEE. The CDR3 reads CASTPWGDRGSYNEQFF. CDR3 coding DNA: TGTGCCAGCACCCCCTGGGGGGACAGGGGCTCCTACAATGAGCAGTTCTTC.

V gene TRBV28 combines with J gene TRBJ1-6; 8 nucleotides align to TRBD1. Germline V gene sequence: CDR1 MDHEN, CDR2 SYDVKM. This CDR3 is 16 amino acids long. The ends lost 2 bases at V and 10 bases at J; junction bases unmatched: 10. The CDR3 region has the DNA TGTGCCAGCAGTTTAATGGGTACAGGGGGATCGTCACCCCTCCACTTT. Protein: CASSLMGTGGSSPLHF. Using reference TRBV28 and TRBJ1-6 for the parts outside the CDR3, the full variable domain is DVKVTQSSRYLVKRTGEKVFLECVQDMDHENMFWYRQDPGLGLRLIYFSYDVKMKEKGDIPEGYSVSREKKERFSLILESASTNQTSMYLCASSLMGTGGSSPLHFGNGTRLTVT.

The chain carries TRBV18 and TRBJ1-2, with a possible D match to TRBD1 (5 bases). The V gene's germline CDR1 is KGHSH and CDR2 LQKENI. The CDR3 extends over 14 amino acids. Deletions cut 2 bases from V and 4 bases from J, with 11 bases between. The CDR3 is CASSPAGLAYGYTF. CDR3 bases: TGTGCCAGCTCACCAGCAGGGTTGGCCTATGGCTACACCTTC.

The genes are TRBV3-1 (or the pseudogene TRBV3-2) and TRBJ2-7; D call uncertain. V was cut by 0 bases and J by 0 bases, with 12 bases left in between. Germline V CDR1 and CDR2: LGHDT, YNNKEL (reference sequence). The CDR3 consists of 16 residues. The CDR3 nucleotides are TGTGCCAGCAGCCAAGATAGATCTGAGGTCTCCTACGAGCAGTACTTC. It yields the protein CASSQDRSEVSYEQYF.

The chain is built from TRBV3-1 (or the pseudogene TRBV3-2) and TRBJ2-5; D is perhaps TRBD2 (7 bases). The germline V and J ends were trimmed by 4 bases and 5 bases, with 17 bases remaining between them. CDR1 is LGHDT, CDR2 YNNKEL, per germline (reference sequence). The length of the CDR3 is 15 residues. CDR3 residues: CASSPGGGGRETQYF. As DNA, the CDR3 is TGTGCCAGCAGCCCTGGGGGGGGCGGTAGGGAGACCCAGTACTTC.

This chain joins TRBV4-1 and TRBJ2-1, with D possibly TRBD2 on 5 matching bases. Germline V gene data show CDR1 as MGHRA and CDR2 as YSYEKL. CDR3 length equals 20 residues. Trimming removed 4 bases at V and 0 bases at J, with 25 bases between. The CDR3 here is CASSPVPGPRVYFSYNEQFF. The CDR3 DNA follows: TGCGCCAGCAGCCCAGTCCCGGGTCCGCGGGTATATTTCTCCTACAATGAGCAGTTCTTC.

The chain employs TRBV5-1 and TRBJ1-2; D uncertain. The V gene's germline CDR1 is SGHRS and CDR2 YFSETQ. The CDR3 has 15 amino acids. Trimming left V 7 bases short and J 3 bases short, with 19 bases between. DNA for the CDR3: TGCGCCAGCCGGCGGACCGGACTGTCGGACTATGGCTACACCTTC. Translating it yields CASRRTGLSDYGYTF.

The CDR3 loop reads CASSVRGSTTDTQYF. DNA of the CDR3: TGTGCCAGCAGCGTCCGCGGGAGTACGACAGATACGCAGTATTTT. The chain recombines TRBV9 with TRBJ2-3; 7 bases line up with TRBD2. V shed 2 bases, J shed 3 bases, and the junction held 6 bases outside the gene matches. Germline values: CDR1 SGDLS, CDR2 YYNGEE. CDR3 size: 15 residues.

J is TRBJ2-3 and V is TRBV24-1; tentatively, D is TRBD1 (5 bases). Germline loops: CDR1 KGHDR, CDR2 SFDVKD. The CDR3 runs 15 residues. V lost 1 base and J 2 bases, leaving 9 bases between the germline ends. Here the CDR3 reads CATSDFAGHTDTQYF. In DNA, the CDR3 is TGTGCCACCAGTGATTTTGCAGGGCACACAGATACGCAGTATTTT.

The chain links TRBV25-1 to TRBJ1-5, with D possibly TRBD1 on 5 matching bases. This CDR3 has 14 amino acids. Deletions cut 2 bases from V and 4 bases from J, with 9 bases between. Germline CDR1 reads MGHDK; CDR2 reads SYGVNS. CDR3 nucleotide sequence: TGTGCCAGCAGTGAAACAGGACAAAATCAGCCCCAGCATTTT. It encodes CASSETGQNQPQHF.

This rearrangement joins TRBV28 to TRBJ2-7; 7 nucleotides agree with TRBD2. The CDR3 length is 16 residues. From germline, CDR1 is MDHEN and CDR2 SYDVKM. The trim removed 3 bases at V and 0 bases at J, leaving 8 bases unmatched. The DNA of the CDR3 is TGTGCCAGCAGTTTCCTTAGCGGGCGGAGCTCCTACGAGCAGTACTTC. Translated, it gives CASSFLSGRSSYEQYF.

The chain recombines TRBV12-2 with TRBJ1-1. TRBV12-2 is described as a pseudogene. CDR3 size: 12 residues. The chain's CDR3 is CASLRRNTEAFF. The CDR3 nucleotides are TGTGCAAGTCTTCGGAGGAACACTGAAGCTTTCTTT.

The table lists this clone with a count of one. This sequence joins TRBV7-2 and TRBJ1-2; D is possibly TRBD1 (5 bases). Germline V gives CDR1 SGHTA, CDR2 FQGNSA. CDR3 length: 14 amino acids. The V and J ends lost 1 base and 6 bases respectively, with 12 bases between them. The CDR3 sequence is CASSLEPGRDGYTF. DNA of the CDR3: TGTGCCAGCAGCTTAGAACCAGGGAGGGATGGCTACACCTTC.

V is TRBV28 and J is TRBJ2-1; possibly TRBD1 for D (6 bases). V was pared by 8 bases and J by 7 bases, with 18 bases between. The CDR3 consists of 14 residues. The germline CDR1 and CDR2 sequences are MDHEN and SYDVKM. In DNA, the CDR3 is TGTGCCAGCGGGTCACTGACAGGTATTAATGAGCAGTTCTTC. This sequence encodes CASGSLTGINEQFF.

The chain employs TRBV5-4 and TRBJ2-3; D might be TRBD2 (6 bases). The V end was cut by 3 bases, the J end by 6 bases, with 14 bases between. From germline, CDR1 is SGHNT and CDR2 YYREEE (reference sequence). The CDR3 is 14 amino acids. Here the CDR3 DNA reads TGTGCCAGCAGCTCCCGGGACTGGGAGGATACGCAGTATTTT. Protein product: CASSSRDWEDTQYF.

Concerning this clone: Germline and junction disagree at one end, which may indicate a read error. The CDR3 sequence: CASSEDGTSGYNEQFF. The CDR3 DNA reads TGCGCCAGCAGCGAAGACGGGACTAGCGGGTACAATGAGCAGTTCTTC. V usage is TRBV4-3 and J usage is TRBJ2-1, with TRBD2 matching over 12 bases. The germline gives CDR1 LGHNA, CDR2 YSLEER. This CDR3 has 16 residues.

The chain employs TRBV3-1 (or the pseudogene TRBV3-2) and TRBJ1-1; TRBD1 matches at 7 bases. Germline-derived CDR1 and CDR2 are LGHDT and YNNKEL (reference sequence). The ends lost 3 bases at V and 1 base at J; junction bases unmatched: 5. The CDR3 covers 15 residues. CDR3 DNA sequence: TGTGCCAGCAGCCATCGACAGGGTAAGAACACTGAAGCTTTCTTT. Residues: CASSHRQGKNTEAFF.